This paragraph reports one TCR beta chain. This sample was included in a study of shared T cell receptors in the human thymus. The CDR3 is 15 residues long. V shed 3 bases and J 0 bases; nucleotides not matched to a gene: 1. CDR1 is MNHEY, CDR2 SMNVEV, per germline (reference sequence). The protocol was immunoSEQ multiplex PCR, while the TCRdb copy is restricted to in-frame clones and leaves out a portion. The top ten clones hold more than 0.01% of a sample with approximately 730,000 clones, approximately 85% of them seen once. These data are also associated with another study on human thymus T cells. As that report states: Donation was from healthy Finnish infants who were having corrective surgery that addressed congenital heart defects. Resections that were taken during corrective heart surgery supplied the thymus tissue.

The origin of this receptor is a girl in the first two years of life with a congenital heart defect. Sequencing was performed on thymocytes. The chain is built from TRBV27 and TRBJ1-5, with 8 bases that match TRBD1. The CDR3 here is CASSFGTGSNQPQHF. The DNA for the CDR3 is TGTGCCAGCAGTTTTGGGACAGGTAGCAATCAGCCCCAGCATTTT.